This TCR beta chain was profiled in a study of blood T cells in healthy people across ages. Findings and limits, study-wide: A conclusive naive versus antigen-experienced comparison was prevented by the unsorted PBMCs.

It was with a sample-barcoded 5' primer and a J-beta primer mix that a second PCR of roughly 7 to 12 cycles was run. Per sample, CDR3-containing paired-end reads numbered at least 3 million. TCRdb re-called the 5' RACE reads with MiXCR, one entry per CDR3 protein. The sample contains 1.2 million to 1.5 million distinct CDR3 sequences, roughly 60% of which appear only once. Each donor gave 9 to 10 milliliters of peripheral blood. Germline V gives CDR1 KGHDR, CDR2 SFDVKD. V lost 0 bases and J lost 5, with 12 bases in between. The CDR3 is 16 amino acids. This clonotype was counted a single time. Its specificity is not known.

The chain combines TRBV24-1 with TRBJ2-2, with D perhaps TRBD2 (5 bases). The sequence came from a man younger than 35 in good health. The source material was blood. The CDR3, as DNA: TGTGCCACCAGTGATTTGGGCGGAGGTCTGACCGGGGAGCTGTTTTTT. Translating it yields CATSDLGGGLTGELFF.